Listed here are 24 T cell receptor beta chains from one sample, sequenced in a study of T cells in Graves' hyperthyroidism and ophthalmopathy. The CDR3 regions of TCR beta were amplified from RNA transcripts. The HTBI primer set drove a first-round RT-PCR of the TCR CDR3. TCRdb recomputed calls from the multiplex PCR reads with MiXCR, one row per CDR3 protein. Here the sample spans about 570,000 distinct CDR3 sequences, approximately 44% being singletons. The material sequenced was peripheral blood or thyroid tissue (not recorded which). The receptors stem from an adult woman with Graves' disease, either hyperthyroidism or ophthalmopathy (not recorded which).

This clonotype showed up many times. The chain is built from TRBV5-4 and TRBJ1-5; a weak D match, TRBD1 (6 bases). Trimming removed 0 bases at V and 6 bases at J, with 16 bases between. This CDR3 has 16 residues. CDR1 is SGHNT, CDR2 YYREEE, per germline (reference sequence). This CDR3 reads CASSLDGAGAGQPQHF. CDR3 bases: TGTGCCAGCAGCTTGGATGGGGCAGGGGCAGGTCAGCCCCAGCATTTT.

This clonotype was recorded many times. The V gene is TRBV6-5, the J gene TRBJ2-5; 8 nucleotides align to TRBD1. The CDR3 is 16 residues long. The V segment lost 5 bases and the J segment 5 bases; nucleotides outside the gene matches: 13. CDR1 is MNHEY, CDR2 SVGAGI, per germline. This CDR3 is CASSRPQGTGGETQYF. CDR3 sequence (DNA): TGTGCCAGCAGTCGACCCCAAGGGACAGGCGGGGAGACCCAGTACTTC.

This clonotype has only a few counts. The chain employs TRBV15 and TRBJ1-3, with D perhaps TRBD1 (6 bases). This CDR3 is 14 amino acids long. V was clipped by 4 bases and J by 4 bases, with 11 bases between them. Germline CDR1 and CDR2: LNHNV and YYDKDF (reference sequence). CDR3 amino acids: CATSTTGSGNTIYF. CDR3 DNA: TGTGCCACCAGCACAACAGGGTCCGGAAACACCATATATTTT. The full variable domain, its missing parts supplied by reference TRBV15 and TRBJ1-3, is DAMVIQNPRYQVTQFGKPVTLSCSQTLNHNVMYWYQQKSSQAPKLLFHYYDKDFNNEADTPDNFQSRRPNTSFCFLDIRSPGLGDTAMYLCATSTTGSGNTIYFGEGSWLTVV.

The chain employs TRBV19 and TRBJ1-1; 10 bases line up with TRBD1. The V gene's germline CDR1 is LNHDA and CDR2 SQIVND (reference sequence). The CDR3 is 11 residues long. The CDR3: CGTGGSTEAFF. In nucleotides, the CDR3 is TGTGGGACAGGGGGATCGACTGAAGCTTTCTTT.

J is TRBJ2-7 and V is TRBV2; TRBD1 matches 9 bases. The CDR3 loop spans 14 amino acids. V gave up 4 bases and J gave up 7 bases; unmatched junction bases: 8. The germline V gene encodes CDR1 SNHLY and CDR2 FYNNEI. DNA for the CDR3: TGTGCCAGCAGTGCGGACAGGGGAATCGGAGAGCAGTACTTC. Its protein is CASSADRGIGEQYF.

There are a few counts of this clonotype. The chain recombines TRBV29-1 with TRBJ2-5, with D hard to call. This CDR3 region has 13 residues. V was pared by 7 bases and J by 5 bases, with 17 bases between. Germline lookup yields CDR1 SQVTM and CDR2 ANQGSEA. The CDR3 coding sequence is TGCAGCGGAACCGGGCCTACTGTGGAGACCCAGTACTTC. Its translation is CSGTGPTVETQYF.

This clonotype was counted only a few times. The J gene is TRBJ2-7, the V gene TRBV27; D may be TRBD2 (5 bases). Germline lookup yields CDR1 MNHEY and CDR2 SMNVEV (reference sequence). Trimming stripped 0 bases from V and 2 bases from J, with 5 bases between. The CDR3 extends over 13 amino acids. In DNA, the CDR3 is TGTGCCAGCAGTTTATCTAGCGCCTACGAGCAGTACTTC. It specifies CASSLSSAYEQYF.

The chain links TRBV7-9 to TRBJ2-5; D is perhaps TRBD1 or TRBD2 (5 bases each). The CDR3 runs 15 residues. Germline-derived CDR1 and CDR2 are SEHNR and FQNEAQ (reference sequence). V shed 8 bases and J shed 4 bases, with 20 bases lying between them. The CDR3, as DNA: TGTGCCAGCCGGCCGGGTTGGGGGTTTGGAGAGACCCAGTACTTC. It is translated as CASRPGWGFGETQYF.

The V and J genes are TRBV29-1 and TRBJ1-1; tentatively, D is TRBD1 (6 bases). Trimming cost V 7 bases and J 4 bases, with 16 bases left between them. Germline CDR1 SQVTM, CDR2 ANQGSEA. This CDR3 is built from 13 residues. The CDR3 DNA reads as TGCAGCGGAGGACTTAACAGGGTCACTGAAGCTTTCTTT. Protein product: CSGGLNRVTEAFF.

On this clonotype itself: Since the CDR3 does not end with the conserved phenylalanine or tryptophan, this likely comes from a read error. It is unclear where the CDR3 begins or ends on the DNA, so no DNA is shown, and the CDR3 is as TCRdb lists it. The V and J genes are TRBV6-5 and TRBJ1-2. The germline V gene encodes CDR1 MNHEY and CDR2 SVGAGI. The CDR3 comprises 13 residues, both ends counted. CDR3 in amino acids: CASSYSTSGADTY.

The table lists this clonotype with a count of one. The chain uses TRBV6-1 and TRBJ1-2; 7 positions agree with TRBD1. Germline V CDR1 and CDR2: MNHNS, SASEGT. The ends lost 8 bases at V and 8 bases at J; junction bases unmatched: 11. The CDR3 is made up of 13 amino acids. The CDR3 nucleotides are TGTGCCAGCGCGTGGGACAGTTTAATCGGCTACACCTTC. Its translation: CASAWDSLIGYTF.

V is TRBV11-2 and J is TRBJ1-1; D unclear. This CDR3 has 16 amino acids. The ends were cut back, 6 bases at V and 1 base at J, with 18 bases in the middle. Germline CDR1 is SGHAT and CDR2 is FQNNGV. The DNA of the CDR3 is TGTGCCAGCAGTATACTTTTCCGGGCGGGGAACACTGAAGCTTTCTTT. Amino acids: CASSILFRAGNTEAFF.

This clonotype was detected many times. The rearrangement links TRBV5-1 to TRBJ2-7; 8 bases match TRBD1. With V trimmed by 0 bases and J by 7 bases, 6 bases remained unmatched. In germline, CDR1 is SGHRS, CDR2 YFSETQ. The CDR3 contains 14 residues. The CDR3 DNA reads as TGCGCCAGCAGCTTGGGGACAGGGTTTCTTGAGCAGTACTTC. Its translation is CASSLGTGFLEQYF.

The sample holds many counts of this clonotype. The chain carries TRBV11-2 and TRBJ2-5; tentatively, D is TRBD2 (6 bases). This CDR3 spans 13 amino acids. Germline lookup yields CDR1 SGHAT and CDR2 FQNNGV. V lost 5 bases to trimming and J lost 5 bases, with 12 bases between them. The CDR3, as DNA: TGTGCCAGCAGCATCATAGCGGCCGAGACCCAGTACTTC. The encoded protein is CASSIIAAETQYF.

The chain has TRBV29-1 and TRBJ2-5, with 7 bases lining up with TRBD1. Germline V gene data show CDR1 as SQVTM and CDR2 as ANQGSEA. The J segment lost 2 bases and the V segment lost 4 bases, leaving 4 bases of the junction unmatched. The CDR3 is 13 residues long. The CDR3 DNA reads TGCAGCGTTGGGTGGGACAGTCAAGAGACCCAGTACTTC. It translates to CSVGWDSQETQYF. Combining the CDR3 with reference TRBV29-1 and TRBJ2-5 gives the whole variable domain SAVISQKPSRDICQRGTSLTIQCQVDSQVTMMFWYRQQPGQSLTLIATANQGSEATYESGFVIDKFPISRPNLTFSTLTVSNMSPEDSSIYLCSVGWDSQETQYFGPGTRLLVL.

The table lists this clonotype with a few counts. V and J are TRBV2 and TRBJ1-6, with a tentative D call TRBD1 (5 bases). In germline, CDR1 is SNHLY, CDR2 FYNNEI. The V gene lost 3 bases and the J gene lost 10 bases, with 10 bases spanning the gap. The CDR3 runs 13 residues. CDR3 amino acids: CASSERGQSPLHF. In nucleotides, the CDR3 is TGTGCCAGCAGTGAGAGGGGTCAGTCACCCCTCCACTTT.

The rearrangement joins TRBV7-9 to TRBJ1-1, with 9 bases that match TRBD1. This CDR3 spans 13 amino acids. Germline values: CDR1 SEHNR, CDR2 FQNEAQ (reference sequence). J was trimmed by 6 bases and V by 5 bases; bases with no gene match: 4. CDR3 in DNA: TGTGCCAGCAGCCACCGGGACAGGGCTGAAGCTTTCTTT. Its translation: CASSHRDRAEAFF.

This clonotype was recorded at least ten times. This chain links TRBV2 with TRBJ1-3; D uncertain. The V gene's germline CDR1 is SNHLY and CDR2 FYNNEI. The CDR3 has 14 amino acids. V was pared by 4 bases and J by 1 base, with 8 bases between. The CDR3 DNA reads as TGTGCCAGCAGTGGAGATTTTTCTGGAAACACCATATATTTT. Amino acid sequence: CASSGDFSGNTIYF. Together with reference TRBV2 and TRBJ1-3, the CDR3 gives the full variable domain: EPEVTQTPSHQVTQMGQEVILRCVPISNHLYFYWYRQILGQKVEFLVSFYNNEISEKSEIFDDQFSVERPDGSNFTLKIRSTKLEDSAMYFCASSGDFSGNTIYFGEGSWLTVV.

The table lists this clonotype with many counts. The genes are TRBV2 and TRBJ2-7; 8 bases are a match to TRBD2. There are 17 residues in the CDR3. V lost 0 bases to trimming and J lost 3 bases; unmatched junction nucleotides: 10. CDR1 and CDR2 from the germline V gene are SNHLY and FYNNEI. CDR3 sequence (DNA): TGTGCCAGCAGTGAAGCTCTCGTGTTGGGACTAGTCTACGAGCAGTACTTC. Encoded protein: CASSEALVLGLVYEQYF.

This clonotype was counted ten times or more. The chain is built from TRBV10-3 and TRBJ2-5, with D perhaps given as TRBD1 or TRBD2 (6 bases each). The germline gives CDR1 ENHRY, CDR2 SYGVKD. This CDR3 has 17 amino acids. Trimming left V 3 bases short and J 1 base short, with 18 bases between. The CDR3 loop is CAISDRGGYDIQETQYF. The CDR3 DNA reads TGTGCCATCAGTGACCGAGGGGGGTATGACATCCAAGAGACCCAGTACTTC.

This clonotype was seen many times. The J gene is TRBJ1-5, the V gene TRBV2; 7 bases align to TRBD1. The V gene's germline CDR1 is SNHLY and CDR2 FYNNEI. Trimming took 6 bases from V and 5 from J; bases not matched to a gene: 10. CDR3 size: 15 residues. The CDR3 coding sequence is TGTGCCAGCAGAGACCGACAGGGCCAGGATCAGCCCCAGCATTTT. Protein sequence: CASRDRQGQDQPQHF. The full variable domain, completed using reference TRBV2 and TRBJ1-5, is EPEVTQTPSHQVTQMGQEVILRCVPISNHLYFYWYRQILGQKVEFLVSFYNNEISEKSEIFDDQFSVERPDGSNFTLKIRSTKLEDSAMYFCASRDRQGQDQPQHFGDGTRLSIL.

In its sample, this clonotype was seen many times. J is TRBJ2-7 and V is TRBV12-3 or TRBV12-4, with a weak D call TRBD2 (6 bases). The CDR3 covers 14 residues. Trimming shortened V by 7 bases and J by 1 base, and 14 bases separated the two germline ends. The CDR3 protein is CASTPSRESYEQYF. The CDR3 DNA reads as TGTGCCAGCACCCCCTCGCGGGAATCCTACGAGCAGTACTTC.

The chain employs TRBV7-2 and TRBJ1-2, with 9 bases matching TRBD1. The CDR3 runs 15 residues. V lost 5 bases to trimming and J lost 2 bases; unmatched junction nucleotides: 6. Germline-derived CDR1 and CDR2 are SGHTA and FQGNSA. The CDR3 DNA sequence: TGTGCCAGCAGCCAGGGACAGGGTCCCAACTATGGCTACACCTTC. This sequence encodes CASSQGQGPNYGYTF.

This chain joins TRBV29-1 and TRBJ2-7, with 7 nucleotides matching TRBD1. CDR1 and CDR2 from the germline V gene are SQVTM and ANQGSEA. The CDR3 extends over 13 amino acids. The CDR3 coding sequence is TGCAGTGCTTCTTCGGGACAGACCTACGAGCAGTACTTC. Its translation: CSASSGQTYEQYF.